This is a list of T cell receptor beta chains from one sample in a study of blood T cell repertoires in COVID-19. Produced via immunoSEQ multiplex PCR; TCRdb's table is partial and in-frame only. The table has about 220,000 clones, 75% to 90% seen once. The sample was peripheral blood. The receptors here all came from a woman aged 25 to 45 who had recovered from COVID-19. CDR3s leave out the opening cysteine and the closing phenylalanine or tryptophan. For some rows the clone size is stated as once, few or many, or as a class when expanded; others skip it.

V	size	J	CDR3
TRBV6-6	.	TRBJ1-1	ASTPTGTEAF
TRBV5-6	.	TRBJ1-3	ASSPLDRAGNTIY
TRBV5-6	.	TRBJ1-2	ASNQDRGGYT
TRBV11-2	once	TRBJ2-1	ASSFGTSGLYNEQF
TRBV27	.	TRBJ1-6	ASSPWTGRGYNSPLH
TRBV6-1	.	TRBJ1-6	ASSDRGLDDSPLH
TRBV6-5	.	TRBJ1-2	ASRAPGGTNYGYT
TRBV13	.	TRBJ2-3	ASSPTRGVEDTQY
TRBV2	.	TRBJ2-7	ASRQGGPFYEQY
TRBV7-6	.	TRBJ1-4	ASSLDLPGQGGEKLF
TRBV6-1	.	TRBJ2-2	ASSEPPGVTGELF
TRBV4-3	.	TRBJ1-1	ASSQVGPNTEAF
TRBV7-2	.	TRBJ1-2	ASSITGTGGFGYGYT
TRBV30	.	TRBJ1-4	AWSEGRAGEKLF
TRBV6-4	.	TRBJ2-3	ASSDAGVGDTQY
TRBV7-9	.	TRBJ2-7	ASTFRDRVEYEQY
TRBV7-6	.	TRBJ2-2	ASSFRGGNTGELF
TRBV6-5	.	TRBJ2-6	ASSYSSSGANVLT
TRBV5-1	.	TRBJ2-2	ASFTNTGELF
TRBV19	once	TRBJ1-2	ASSIFGANYGYT
TRBV2	.	TRBJ1-6	ASRSQYNSPLH
TRBV2	.	TRBJ2-1	ASSEFVGYNEQF
TRBV12-5	.	TRBJ2-3	ASAPLAGGPGTQY
TRBV5-6	.	TRBJ1-6	ASSLGTGASSYNSPLH
TRBV5-4	.	TRBJ2-7	ASSSGTSGGAGYEQY
TRBV6-5	.	TRBJ2-5	ASRSLLETQY
TRBV19	.	TRBJ1-2	ASRGQGHPD
TRBV19	.	TRBJ2-3	ASGTGGQDTQY
TRBV9	.	TRBJ1-4	ASSQLNEKLF
TRBV2	.	TRBJ2-3	ASSVVGDTQY
TRBV6-2/TRBV6-3	.	TRBJ2-1	ASSPGSSEQF
TRBV10-1	.	TRBJ1-5	ASSEIGGSRQPQH
TRBV4-3	.	TRBJ1-6	ASSQEAQGYNSPLH
TRBV14	.	TRBJ2-7	ASSQDPAGLEQY
TRBV27	.	TRBJ1-1	ASSFSGTEAF
TRBV27	.	TRBJ2-6	ASSPTGANVLT
TRBV2	.	TRBJ1-1	ASSEYGTGVTEAF
TRBV12-5	.	TRBJ2-5	ASGLVTGGLVETQY
TRBV7-7	.	TRBJ2-5	ASSLGLGATETQY
TRBV27	.	TRBJ2-7	ASSFNRGWDEQY
TRBV6-6	.	TRBJ2-1	ASSLWGGNEQF
TRBV5-1	.	TRBJ2-7	ASSPNTGTSGYEQY
TRBV6-2/TRBV6-3	.	TRBJ2-7	ASSYSAARPYEQY
TRBV7-9	.	TRBJ2-2	ASGYLQQNTGELF
TRBV4-1	.	TRBJ1-2	ASSLNQAQGGGGYT
TRBV5-6	once	TRBJ2-7	ASSLDRSSYEQY
TRBV19	few	TRBJ1-4	ASSSSGLSTNEKLF
TRBV15	.	TRBJ2-1	ATSRGGTGGNEQF
TRBV7-9	.	TRBJ2-1	ASSGLGSYNEQF
TRBV19	.	TRBJ1-5	ASSPFTGSNQPQH
TRBV25-1	.	TRBJ1-1	ASIRSGNWGTEAF
TRBV11-1	.	TRBJ1-2	ASTPGPTGYGYT
TRBV28	once	TRBJ2-7	ASSWTTGGEQY
TRBV30	few	TRBJ1-3	AWARTGAIGNTIY
TRBV2	.	TRBJ2-3	ASSATPGLATDTQY
TRBV11-1	.	TRBJ2-3	ASSPSLAGVGDTQY
TRBV5-6	.	TRBJ2-7	ASSSGRGQVYEQY
TRBV27	.	TRBJ2-1	ASSLRAGGVDEQF
TRBV9	.	TRBJ2-7	ASSPRGEAGNEQY